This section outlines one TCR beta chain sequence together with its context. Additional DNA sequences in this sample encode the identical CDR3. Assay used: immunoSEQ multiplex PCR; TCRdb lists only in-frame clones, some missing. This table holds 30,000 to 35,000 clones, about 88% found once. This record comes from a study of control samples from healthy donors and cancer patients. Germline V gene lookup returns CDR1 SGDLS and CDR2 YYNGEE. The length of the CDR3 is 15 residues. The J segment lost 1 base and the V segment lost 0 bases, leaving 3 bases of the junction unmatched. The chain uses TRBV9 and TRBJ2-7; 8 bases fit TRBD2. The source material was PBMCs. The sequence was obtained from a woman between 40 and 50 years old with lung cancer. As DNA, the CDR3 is TGTGCCAGCAGCGTAGCGGGGGGGCCGTCCTACGAGCAGTACTTC. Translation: CASSVAGGPSYEQYF.